The rows below give T cell receptor beta chains drawn from one sample of a study of blood T cell repertoires in COVID-19. The method was immunoSEQ multiplex PCR; TCRdb's version includes in-frame clones alone and lacks a portion of them. The sample contains about 89,000 clones, more than 65% of which appear only once. Sequenced input: peripheral blood. The receptors shown here come from an older man with COVID-19, enrolled during active disease. Both conserved end residues are part of each CDR3. D genes are given only for firm matches. Clone size is not always given. Where it is, it says once, few, many or a class for expanded clones.

v_gene: TRBV30; d_gene: -; j_gene: TRBJ2-5; abundance: few; CDR3nt: TGTGCCTGGAGAAGAGAGGGGGGGGAGACCCAGTACTTC; CDR3aa: CAWRREGGETQYF
v_gene: TRBV6-5; d_gene: TRBD1; j_gene: TRBJ2-7; abundance: many; CDR3nt: TGTGCCAGCAGCCCGGGACAGGGAACCTCCTACGAGCAGTACTTC; CDR3aa: CASSPGQGTSYEQYF
v_gene: TRBV13; d_gene: TRBD1; j_gene: TRBJ1-3; abundance: few; CDR3nt: TGTGCCAGCAGCTTAGGCCCCGAGACAGGGGTCGGAAACACCATATATTTT; CDR3aa: CASSLGPETGVGNTIYF
v_gene: TRBV28; d_gene: TRBD1; j_gene: TRBJ2-7; abundance: once; CDR3nt: TGTGCCAGCAGTTTATGGGGGACAGGGGGCTACGAGCAGTACTTC; CDR3aa: CASSLWGTGGYEQYF
v_gene: TRBV19; d_gene: -; j_gene: TRBJ2-1; abundance: -; CDR3nt: TGTGCCAGTAGAACCGTGGCAGGTGAGCAGTTCTTC; CDR3aa: CASRTVAGEQFF
v_gene: TRBV7-8; d_gene: TRBD1; j_gene: TRBJ1-4; abundance: -; CDR3nt: TGTGCCAGCAGTAGGACAGGGGATGAAAAACTGTTTTTT; CDR3aa: CASSRTGDEKLFF
v_gene: TRBV19; d_gene: TRBD1; j_gene: TRBJ1-2; abundance: -; CDR3nt: TGTGCCAGAAGGACAGGGCCTAACGGCTACACCTTC; CDR3aa: CARRTGPNGYTF
v_gene: TRBV7-9; d_gene: TRBD2; j_gene: TRBJ2-7; abundance: -; CDR3nt: TGTGCCAGCAGCTTAGCTGGGGACTATACGTGCGAGCAGTACTTC; CDR3aa: CASSLAGDYTCEQYF
v_gene: TRBV19; d_gene: -; j_gene: TRBJ2-7; abundance: many; CDR3nt: TGTGCCAGTAGCCCAGGTCTCTCCTACGAGCAGTACTTC; CDR3aa: CASSPGLSYEQYF
v_gene: TRBV14; d_gene: -; j_gene: TRBJ2-1; abundance: -; CDR3nt: TGTGCCAGCAGCCCCCAATTAAGGAGGCAGTTCTTC; CDR3aa: CASSPQLRRQFF
v_gene: TRBV24-1; d_gene: TRBD2; j_gene: TRBJ2-2; abundance: few; CDR3nt: TGTGCCACCAGTGATTTGGGGGTAGCGGGAGCCCCTAACACCGGGGAGCTGTTTTTT; CDR3aa: CATSDLGVAGAPNTGELFF
v_gene: TRBV7-2; d_gene: TRBD2; j_gene: TRBJ2-5; abundance: -; CDR3nt: TGTGCCAGCAGCTTAGGAGGGCTAGCGGGAGGGCCTTGGGAGACCCAGTACTTC; CDR3aa: CASSLGGLAGGPWETQYF
v_gene: TRBV28; d_gene: TRBD1; j_gene: TRBJ2-1; abundance: -; CDR3nt: TGTGCCAGCAGTTTAATTAGACAGGGTTACAATGAGCAGTTCTTC; CDR3aa: CASSLIRQGYNEQFF
v_gene: TRBV2; d_gene: -; j_gene: TRBJ1-1; abundance: few; CDR3nt: TGTGCCAGCAGTGCGACCCGGGTGGACACTGAAGCTTTCTTT; CDR3aa: CASSATRVDTEAFF
v_gene: TRBV2; d_gene: TRBD2; j_gene: TRBJ2-1; abundance: -; CDR3nt: TGTGCCAGTATGACTAGCGGATACAATGAGCAGTTCTTC; CDR3aa: CASMTSGYNEQFF
v_gene: TRBV6-6; d_gene: -; j_gene: TRBJ1-5; abundance: once; CDR3nt: TGTGCCAGCACGAGCAGTCCGAGGAACAATCAGCCCCAGCATTTT; CDR3aa: CASTSSPRNNQPQHF
v_gene: TRBV7-2; d_gene: TRBD2; j_gene: TRBJ2-1; abundance: -; CDR3nt: TGTGCCAGCAGCGCCCAGGGGACTAGCGGTTTAGATGAGCAGTTCTTC; CDR3aa: CASSAQGTSGLDEQFF
v_gene: TRBV4-2; d_gene: TRBD2; j_gene: TRBJ2-7; abundance: -; CDR3nt: TGTGCCAGCAGCCAGGATGCTAGCGGGGCCGCCTACGAGCAGTACTTC; CDR3aa: CASSQDASGAAYEQYF
v_gene: TRBV27; d_gene: TRBD1; j_gene: TRBJ1-1; abundance: -; CDR3nt: TGTGCCAGCAGTTTATGGGGGCAGGGGGCAACGGGCACTGAAGCTTTCTTT; CDR3aa: CASSLWGQGATGTEAFF
v_gene: TRBV28; d_gene: -; j_gene: TRBJ1-4; abundance: -; CDR3nt: TGTGCCAGCAGCACCGGGCCGGGAGGCGAAAAACTGTTTTTT; CDR3aa: CASSTGPGGEKLFF
v_gene: TRBV7-9; d_gene: -; j_gene: TRBJ1-2; abundance: -; CDR3nt: TGTGCCAGCAGCCCCACTCCTAACTATGGCTACACCTTC; CDR3aa: CASSPTPNYGYTF
v_gene: TRBV3-1/TRBV3-2; d_gene: -; j_gene: TRBJ2-7; abundance: once; CDR3nt: TGTGCCAGCAGCCAAGTTAAAGGTCTAGGTAGGCCCGGCGAGCAGTACTTC; CDR3aa: CASSQVKGLGRPGEQYF
v_gene: TRBV18; d_gene: -; j_gene: TRBJ1-2; abundance: few; CDR3nt: TGTGCCAGCTCAAGCATTAAGGAGGTATATGGCTACACCTTC; CDR3aa: CASSSIKEVYGYTF
v_gene: TRBV7-2; d_gene: TRBD1; j_gene: TRBJ1-1; abundance: -; CDR3nt: TGTGCCAGCAGCTCCTCGGGACAGGGGAACACTGAAGCTTTCTTT; CDR3aa: CASSSSGQGNTEAFF
v_gene: TRBV5-4; d_gene: -; j_gene: TRBJ1-1; abundance: -; CDR3nt: TGTGCCAGCAGCTTCGCAGAGAACACTGAAGCTTTCTTT; CDR3aa: CASSFAENTEAFF
v_gene: TRBV7-8; d_gene: -; j_gene: TRBJ1-2; abundance: -; CDR3nt: TGTGCCAGCAGCCAGTCCGGGGGGCCCAACTATGGCTACACCTTC; CDR3aa: CASSQSGGPNYGYTF
v_gene: TRBV6-1; d_gene: TRBD1; j_gene: TRBJ1-2; abundance: many; CDR3nt: TGTGCCAGCAGTGAAGGCAGGGGGCTCGGAGGCTACACCTTC; CDR3aa: CASSEGRGLGGYTF
v_gene: TRBV6-5; d_gene: TRBD1; j_gene: TRBJ1-3; abundance: -; CDR3nt: TGTGCCAGCAGGGACAGGAGCTCTGGAAACACCATATATTTT; CDR3aa: CASRDRSSGNTIYF
v_gene: TRBV7-2; d_gene: TRBD2; j_gene: TRBJ2-3; abundance: few; CDR3nt: TGTGCCAGCAGCCGGGGGGGAGAACGCACAGATACGCAGTATTTT; CDR3aa: CASSRGGERTDTQYF
v_gene: TRBV6-1; d_gene: -; j_gene: TRBJ1-5; abundance: -; CDR3nt: TGTGCCAGCAGTGAAGTGGGGCGCAGCAATCAGCCCCAGCATTTT; CDR3aa: CASSEVGRSNQPQHF
v_gene: TRBV5-4; d_gene: -; j_gene: TRBJ2-2; abundance: -; CDR3nt: TGTGCCAGCAGCCCGTCGAGAGGCCTTTACACCGGGGAGCTGTTTTTT; CDR3aa: CASSPSRGLYTGELFF
v_gene: TRBV12-3/TRBV12-4; d_gene: -; j_gene: TRBJ1-3; abundance: -; CDR3nt: TGTGCCAGCCCGGGACTTGCTGGAAACACCATATATTTT; CDR3aa: CASPGLAGNTIYF
v_gene: TRBV7-2; d_gene: TRBD1; j_gene: TRBJ1-5; abundance: -; CDR3nt: TGTGCCAGCAGCGTCGACAGGGGAGGCAATCAGCCCCAGCATTTT; CDR3aa: CASSVDRGGNQPQHF
v_gene: TRBV30; d_gene: TRBD2; j_gene: TRBJ2-1; abundance: -; CDR3nt: TGTGCCTGGGCGGGACTAGCGGGTAAGGGCGAGCAGTTCTTC; CDR3aa: CAWAGLAGKGEQFF
v_gene: TRBV5-1; d_gene: TRBD2; j_gene: TRBJ2-5; abundance: -; CDR3nt: TGCGCCAGCAGCATGCGGGGGGGCCTTAGAGAGACCCAGTACTTC; CDR3aa: CASSMRGGLRETQYF
v_gene: TRBV9; d_gene: -; j_gene: TRBJ1-2; abundance: -; CDR3nt: TGTGCCAGCAGCGTAGCATCCGGGTACGGCGGCTACACCTTC; CDR3aa: CASSVASGYGGYTF
v_gene: TRBV6-2/TRBV6-3; d_gene: TRBD2; j_gene: TRBJ2-3; abundance: -; CDR3nt: TGTGCCAGCAGTTTAGCCGCGACTAGCGGCACAGATACGCAGTATTTT; CDR3aa: CASSLAATSGTDTQYF
v_gene: TRBV6-5; d_gene: TRBD1; j_gene: TRBJ2-7; abundance: -; CDR3nt: TGTGCCAGCAGCCAACGAGGCCGGACAGGCGAGCAGTACTTC; CDR3aa: CASSQRGRTGEQYF
v_gene: TRBV28; d_gene: -; j_gene: TRBJ1-5; abundance: -; CDR3nt: TGTGCCAGCAGTTCACCGGAGGGTTTTAGCAATCAGCCCCAGCATTTT; CDR3aa: CASSSPEGFSNQPQHF
v_gene: TRBV5-6; d_gene: -; j_gene: TRBJ1-3; abundance: -; CDR3nt: TGTGCCAGCCGCTTCCGACAGAACGGAAACACCATATATTTT; CDR3aa: CASRFRQNGNTIYF
v_gene: TRBV7-9; d_gene: -; j_gene: TRBJ2-3; abundance: -; CDR3nt: TGTGCCAGTAAAGCGTCTAGCACAGATACGCAGTATTTT; CDR3aa: CASKASSTDTQYF
v_gene: TRBV27; d_gene: TRBD1; j_gene: TRBJ2-7; abundance: -; CDR3nt: TGTGCCAGCAAACGGACAGGGGGTATTTACGAGCAGTACTTC; CDR3aa: CASKRTGGIYEQYF
v_gene: TRBV7-8; d_gene: TRBD1; j_gene: TRBJ1-6; abundance: once; CDR3nt: TGTGCCAGCAGGGCCGGGACAGTGAATTCACCCCTCCACTTT; CDR3aa: CASRAGTVNSPLHF
v_gene: TRBV7-9; d_gene: -; j_gene: TRBJ2-7; abundance: -; CDR3nt: TGTGCCAGCAGCTTAGAACAGCTCGACGAGCAGTACTTC; CDR3aa: CASSLEQLDEQYF
v_gene: TRBV14; d_gene: -; j_gene: TRBJ2-2; abundance: -; CDR3nt: TGTGCCAGCAGCCAACGTCAGGACACCGGGGAGCTGTTTTTT; CDR3aa: CASSQRQDTGELFF
v_gene: TRBV30; d_gene: TRBD1; j_gene: TRBJ1-2; abundance: many; CDR3nt: TGTGCCTGGAGAAACCAGGGGGTTCGCTATGGCTACACCTTC; CDR3aa: CAWRNQGVRYGYTF
v_gene: TRBV6-5; d_gene: TRBD1; j_gene: TRBJ1-1; abundance: -; CDR3nt: TGTGCCAGCAGGACAGGGGTGAAAGCTTTCTTT; CDR3aa: CASRTGVKAFF
v_gene: TRBV21-1; d_gene: -; j_gene: TRBJ1-5; abundance: -; CDR3nt: TGTGCCAGCAGGCTGACACAAGGAACAGGGGGCGAGAAGCAGCCCCAGCATTTT; CDR3aa: CASRLTQGTGGEKQPQHF
v_gene: TRBV18; d_gene: TRBD1; j_gene: TRBJ2-7; abundance: few; CDR3nt: TGTGCCAGCTCACCACTCCGGGACAGTTACTACTACGAGCAGTACTTC; CDR3aa: CASSPLRDSYYYEQYF
v_gene: TRBV4-3; d_gene: -; j_gene: TRBJ1-2; abundance: many; CDR3nt: TGCGCCAGCAGCCAAGATCTCGGGGACACGGCCTATGGCTACACCTTC; CDR3aa: CASSQDLGDTAYGYTF
v_gene: TRBV6-5; d_gene: TRBD1; j_gene: TRBJ2-7; abundance: -; CDR3nt: TGTGCCAGCAGTCCGTTGGGGACAGGGATCTACGAGCAGTACTTC; CDR3aa: CASSPLGTGIYEQYF
v_gene: TRBV10-3; d_gene: TRBD1; j_gene: TRBJ1-6; abundance: -; CDR3nt: TGTGCCATCAGTCTAGGACAGGATAATTCACCCCTCCACTTT; CDR3aa: CAISLGQDNSPLHF
v_gene: TRBV6-6; d_gene: -; j_gene: TRBJ2-1; abundance: -; CDR3nt: TGTGCCGGCAAGCCGGGGTCCACGGGATCCGAGTTCTTC; CDR3aa: CAGKPGSTGSEFF
v_gene: TRBV4-3; d_gene: TRBD2; j_gene: TRBJ2-7; abundance: few; CDR3nt: TGCGCCAGCAGCCAAGAGGCGGGGGGATACGAGCAGTACTTC; CDR3aa: CASSQEAGGYEQYF
v_gene: TRBV3-1/TRBV3-2; d_gene: -; j_gene: TRBJ1-1; abundance: -; CDR3nt: TGTGCCAGCAGCCAAGCAGGGATGAACACTGAAGCTTTCTTT; CDR3aa: CASSQAGMNTEAFF
v_gene: TRBV5-1; d_gene: TRBD1; j_gene: TRBJ1-2; abundance: -; CDR3nt: TGCGCCAGCAGCTCTTCGACAGGGAACTATGGCTACACCTTC; CDR3aa: CASSSSTGNYGYTF
v_gene: TRBV30; d_gene: TRBD1; j_gene: TRBJ2-1; abundance: -; CDR3nt: TGTGCCTGGAGTGCGACAGGGGAATACGAGCAGTTCTTC; CDR3aa: CAWSATGEYEQFF